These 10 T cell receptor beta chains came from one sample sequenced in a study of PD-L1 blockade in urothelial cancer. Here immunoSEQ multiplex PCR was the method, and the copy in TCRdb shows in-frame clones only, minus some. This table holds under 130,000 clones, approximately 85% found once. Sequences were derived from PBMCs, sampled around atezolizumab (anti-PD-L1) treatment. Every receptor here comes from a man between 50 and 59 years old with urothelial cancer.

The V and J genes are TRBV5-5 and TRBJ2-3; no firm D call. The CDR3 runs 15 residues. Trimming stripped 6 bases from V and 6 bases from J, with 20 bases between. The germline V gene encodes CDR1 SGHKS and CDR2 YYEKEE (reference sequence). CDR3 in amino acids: CASKIDSFGLDTQYF. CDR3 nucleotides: TGTGCCAGCAAGATAGACTCGTTCGGTTTGGATACGCAGTATTTT.

CDR3 nucleotides: TGTGCCAGCAGCGGAGGGTTGGGGGTGTTGAGTCAGCCCCAGCATTTT. It translates to CASSGGLGVLSQPQHF. This chain joins TRBV7-2 and TRBJ1-5, with a weak D call TRBD1 (5 bases). The ends were cut back, 5 bases at V and 6 bases at J, with 20 bases in the middle. The germline CDR1 and CDR2 sequences are SGHTA and FQGNSA. CDR3 length: 16 amino acids.

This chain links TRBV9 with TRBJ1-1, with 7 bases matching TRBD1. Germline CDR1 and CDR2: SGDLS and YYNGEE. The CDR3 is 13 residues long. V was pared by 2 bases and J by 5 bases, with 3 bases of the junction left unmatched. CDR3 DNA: TGTGCCAGCAGCGTGTGGGACAGTACTGAAGCTTTCTTT. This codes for CASSVWDSTEAFF. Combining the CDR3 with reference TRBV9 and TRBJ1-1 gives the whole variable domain DSGVTQTPKHLITATGQRVTLRCSPRSGDLSVYWYQQSLDQGLQFLIQYYNGEERAKGNILERFSAQQFPDLHSELNLSSLELGDSALYFCASSVWDSTEAFFGQGTRLTVV.

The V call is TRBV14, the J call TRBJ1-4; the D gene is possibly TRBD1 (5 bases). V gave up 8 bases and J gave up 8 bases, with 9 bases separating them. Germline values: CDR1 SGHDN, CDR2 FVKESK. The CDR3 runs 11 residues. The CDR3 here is CASGTGEKLFF. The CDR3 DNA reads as TGTGCCAGCGGTACAGGAGAAAAACTGTTTTTT.

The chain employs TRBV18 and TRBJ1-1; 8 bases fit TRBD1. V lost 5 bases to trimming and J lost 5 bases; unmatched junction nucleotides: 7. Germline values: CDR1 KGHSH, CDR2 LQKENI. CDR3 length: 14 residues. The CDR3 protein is CASSEIRGRTEAFF. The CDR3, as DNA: TGTGCCAGCTCAGAAATCAGGGGGCGAACTGAAGCTTTCTTT.

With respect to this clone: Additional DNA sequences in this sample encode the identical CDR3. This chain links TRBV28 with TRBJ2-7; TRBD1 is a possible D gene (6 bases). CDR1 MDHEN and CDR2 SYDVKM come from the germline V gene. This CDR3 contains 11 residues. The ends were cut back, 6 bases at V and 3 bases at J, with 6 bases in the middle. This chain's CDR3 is CASRQGYEQYF. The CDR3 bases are TGTGCCAGCAGACAGGGCTACGAGCAGTACTTC.

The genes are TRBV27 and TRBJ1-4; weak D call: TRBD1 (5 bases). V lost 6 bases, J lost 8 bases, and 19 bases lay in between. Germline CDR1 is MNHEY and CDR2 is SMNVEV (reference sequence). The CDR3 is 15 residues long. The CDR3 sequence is CASSRSPGTQEKLFF. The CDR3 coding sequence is TGTGCCAGCAGCCGAAGCCCCGGGACTCAAGAAAAACTGTTTTTT.

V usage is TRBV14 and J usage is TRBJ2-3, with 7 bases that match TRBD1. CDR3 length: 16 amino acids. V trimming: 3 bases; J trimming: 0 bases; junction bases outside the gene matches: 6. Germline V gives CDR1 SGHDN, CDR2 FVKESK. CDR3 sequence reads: CASSHRGTTSTDTQYF. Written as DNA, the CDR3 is TGTGCCAGCAGCCACAGGGGGACGACTAGCACAGATACGCAGTATTTT. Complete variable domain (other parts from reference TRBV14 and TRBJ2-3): EAGVTQFPSHSVIEKGQTVTLRCDPISGHDNLYWYRRVMGKEIKFLLHFVKESKQDESGMPNNRFLAERTGGTYSTLKVQPAELEDSGVYFCASSHRGTTSTDTQYFGPGTRLTVL.

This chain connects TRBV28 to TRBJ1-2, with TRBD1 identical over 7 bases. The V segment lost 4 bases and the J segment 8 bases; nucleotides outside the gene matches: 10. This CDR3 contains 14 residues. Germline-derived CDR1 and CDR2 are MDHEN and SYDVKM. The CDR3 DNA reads TGTGCCAGCAGTTGGGGACAGAAATTTCGCGGCTACACCTTC. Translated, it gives CASSWGQKFRGYTF.

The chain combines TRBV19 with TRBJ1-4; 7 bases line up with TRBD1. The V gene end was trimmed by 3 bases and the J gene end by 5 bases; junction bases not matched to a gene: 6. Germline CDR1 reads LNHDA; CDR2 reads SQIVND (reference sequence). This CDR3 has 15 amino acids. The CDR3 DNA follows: TGTGCCAGTAGTATGCCAGGCAGGGGGAATGAAAAACTGTTTTTT. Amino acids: CASSMPGRGNEKLFF.